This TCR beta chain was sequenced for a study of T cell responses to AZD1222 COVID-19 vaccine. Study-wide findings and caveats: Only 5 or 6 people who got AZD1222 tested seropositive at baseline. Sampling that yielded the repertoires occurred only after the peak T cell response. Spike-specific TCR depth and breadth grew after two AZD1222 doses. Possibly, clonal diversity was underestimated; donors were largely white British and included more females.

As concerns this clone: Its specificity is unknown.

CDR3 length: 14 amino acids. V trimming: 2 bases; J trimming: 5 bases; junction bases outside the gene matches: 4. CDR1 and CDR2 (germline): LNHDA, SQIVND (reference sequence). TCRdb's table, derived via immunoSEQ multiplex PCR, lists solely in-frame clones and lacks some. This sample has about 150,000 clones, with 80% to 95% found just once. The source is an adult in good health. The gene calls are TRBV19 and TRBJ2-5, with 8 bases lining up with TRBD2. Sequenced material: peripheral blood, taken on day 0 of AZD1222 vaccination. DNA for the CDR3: TGTGCCAGTAGTATACCTGGACTAGCTGAGACCCAGTACTTC. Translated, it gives CASSIPGLAETQYF.